This entry lists 28 T cell receptor beta chains sequenced from one sample in a study of blood T cell repertoires in COVID-19. The repertoire was sequenced with immunoSEQ multiplex PCR; TCRdb's copy has only in-frame clones and lacks some. The sample consists of fewer than 250,000 clones, under 85% of them appearing once. The sequenced sample was PBMCs or T cells enriched from blood (not recorded which). These receptors were taken from a man aged 55 to 70 who had recovered from COVID-19.

About this clone itself: Other DNA sequences from this sample encode an identical CDR3 as well. The chain's CDR3 is CASSLAGDQPQHF. The DNA for the CDR3 is TGTGCCAGCAGCTTGGCAGGCGATCAGCCCCAGCATTTT. The chain has TRBV5-6 and TRBJ1-5; D gene ambiguous. Germline CDR1 and CDR2: SGHDT and YYEEEE. Deletions cut 0 bases from V and 5 bases from J, with 6 bases between. The CDR3 extends over 13 amino acids.

The rearrangement uses TRBV11-3 and TRBJ2-2; unclear D gene. The V end was cut by 7 bases, the J end by 5 bases, with 8 bases between. The germline CDR1 and CDR2 sequences are SGHNT and YENEEA. The CDR3 sequence is 12 residues long. As DNA, the CDR3 is TGTGCCAGCAACAACGATACCGGGGAGCTGTTTTTT. Translated: CASNNDTGELFF.

V is TRBV5-6 and J is TRBJ2-5; no reliable D call. This CDR3 spans 13 amino acids. Trimming pared 4 bases from V and 5 bases from J, leaving 12 bases between. Germline V lookup: CDR1 SGHDT, CDR2 YYEEEE. The CDR3 here is CASSPSWSETQYF. For the CDR3, the DNA is TGTGCCAGCAGCCCTTCGTGGAGTGAGACCCAGTACTTC.

V and J are TRBV19 and TRBJ2-6, with 8 bases identical to TRBD1. Germline assignment: CDR1 LNHDA and CDR2 SQIVND (reference sequence). CDR3 length: 18 residues. Trimming took 6 bases from V and 6 from J; bases not matched to a gene: 16. CDR3 residues: CASRERTGRNPLANVLTF. The CDR3 DNA sequence: TGTGCCAGTAGAGAACGGACAGGGAGGAACCCTCTGGCCAACGTCCTGACTTTC.

The chain carries TRBV5-8 and TRBJ1-5; tentatively, D is TRBD1 (6 bases). The CDR3 extends over 14 amino acids. CDR1 and CDR2 from the germline V gene are SGHTS and YDEGEE. Trimming left V 2 bases short and J 2 bases short, with 8 bases between. The CDR3 loop reads CASSLQGGNQPQHF. The CDR3, as DNA: TGTGCCAGCAGCTTACAGGGTGGCAATCAGCCCCAGCATTTT. The entire variable domain, with the rest obtained from reference TRBV5-8 and TRBJ1-5, is as follows: EAGVTQSPTHLIKTRGQQATLRCSPISGHTSVYWYQQALGLGLQFLLWYDEGEERNRGNFPPRFSGRQFPNYSSELNVNALELEDSALYLCASSLQGGNQPQHFGDGTRLSIL.

This clone was recorded a few times. This chain joins TRBV21-1 and TRBJ1-4; TRBD1, the table's D call, was not compared with the DNA. TRBV21-1 is an annotated pseudogene. This CDR3 contains 19 residues. The CDR3 DNA sequence: TGTGCCAGCAGCTCGGGGACAGGTCAAGGTGGGACAACTAATGAAAAACTGTTTTTT. This encodes CASSSGTGQGGTTNEKLFF.

The V call is TRBV7-2, the J call TRBJ1-5, with a tentative D call TRBD1 (6 bases). This CDR3 spans 15 amino acids. Germline V gene lookup returns CDR1 SGHTA and CDR2 FQGNSA. The V end was cut by 4 bases, the J end by 2 bases, with 12 bases between. CDR3 DNA: TGTGCCAGCAGCTCGACAGGCGGCGGCAATCAGCCCCAGCATTTT. It codes for CASSSTGGGNQPQHF.

The chain combines TRBV30 with TRBJ1-2; D is perhaps TRBD1 (6 bases). The CDR3 runs 12 residues. V was pared by 7 bases and J by 6 bases, with 15 bases between. Germline CDR1 is GTSNPN and CDR2 is SVGIG (reference sequence). The CDR3 protein is CALQGNENGYTF. CDR3 nucleotide sequence: TGTGCCTTACAGGGTAATGAGAATGGCTACACCTTC. Variable domain in full (rest from reference TRBV30 and TRBJ1-2): SQTIHQWPATLVQPVGSPLSLECTVEGTSNPNLYWYRQAAGRGLQLLFYSVGIGQISSEVPQNLSASRPQDRQFILSSKKLLLSDSGFYLCALQGNENGYTFGSGTRLTVV.

The rearrangement links TRBV19 to TRBJ1-2; possibly TRBD1 for D (5 bases). Trimming pared 5 bases from V and 0 bases from J, leaving 13 bases between. The CDR3 covers 15 residues. The germline gives CDR1 LNHDA, CDR2 SQIVND (reference sequence). The CDR3 loop is CASSLSGVSNYGYTF. In DNA, the CDR3 is TGTGCCAGTAGTCTATCGGGGGTTTCTAACTATGGCTACACCTTC.

The chain uses TRBV4-1 and TRBJ2-7, with TRBD2 matching 10 bases. Germline lookup yields CDR1 MGHRA and CDR2 YSYEKL. The CDR3 spans 15 residues. The J segment lost 4 bases and the V segment lost 7 bases, leaving 10 bases of the junction unmatched. The CDR3 loop is CASKPQTSGEYEQYF. The CDR3 region has the DNA TGCGCCAGCAAGCCCCAAACTAGCGGGGAATACGAGCAGTACTTC.

The chain couples TRBV4-3 to TRBJ1-1, with D maybe TRBD1 (5 bases). The CDR3 sequence is 14 residues long. V shed 3 bases and J shed 1 base, with 9 bases lying between them. Germline assignment: CDR1 LGHNA and CDR2 YSLEER. The CDR3: CASSQGPANTEAFF. The DNA for the CDR3 is TGCGCCAGCAGCCAGGGGCCGGCGAACACTGAAGCTTTCTTT.

The V and J genes are TRBV19 and TRBJ2-1; TRBD2 might be the D (5 bases). CDR1 is LNHDA, CDR2 SQIVND, per germline (reference sequence). CDR3 length: 14 amino acids. Trimming removed 0 bases at V and 6 bases at J, with 9 bases between. CDR3 coding DNA: TGTGCCAGTAGTATAGACCTACTAGGCAATGAGCAGTTCTTC. Encoded protein: CASSIDLLGNEQFF. Full variable domain (outside the CDR3, taken from reference TRBV19 and TRBJ2-1): DGGITQSPKYLFRKEGQNVTLSCEQNLNHDAMYWYRQDPGQGLRLIYYSQIVNDFQKGDIAEGYSVSREKKESFPLTVTSAQKNPTAFYLCASSIDLLGNEQFFGPGTRLTVL.

The chain carries TRBV6-1 and TRBJ1-5, with a tentative D call TRBD1 (5 bases). Germline V gene sequence: CDR1 MNHNS, CDR2 SASEGT. This CDR3 region has 15 residues. V gave up 3 bases and J gave up 2 bases, with 11 bases separating them. Here the CDR3 reads CASSDQGRGNQPQHF. CDR3 DNA: TGTGCCAGCAGTGACCAGGGAAGAGGCAATCAGCCCCAGCATTTT.

J is TRBJ2-3 and V is TRBV7-2; 8 bases fit TRBD2. V trimming: 1 base; J trimming: 3 bases; junction bases outside the gene matches: 9. Germline V gene sequence: CDR1 SGHTA, CDR2 FQGNSA. The length of the CDR3 is 17 residues. In DNA, the CDR3 is TGTGCCAGCAGCTTAGATAGTGCGGGGGGAGGGACAGATACGCAGTATTTT. Its protein product is CASSLDSAGGGTDTQYF.

This clone came up a few times. The chain uses TRBV19 and TRBJ2-1; a weak D match, TRBD2 (6 bases). Germline CDR1 is LNHDA and CDR2 is SQIVND (reference sequence). V was shortened by 11 bases and J by 4 bases, with 24 bases between the two germline ends. There are 16 residues in the CDR3. DNA for the CDR3: TGTGCCTCAACCCCACTATTCGGGGGAACATACAATGAGCAGTTCTTC. This encodes CASTPLFGGTYNEQFF.

The chain joins TRBV6-2 or TRBV6-3 to TRBJ1-1; D uncertain. V lost 0 bases, J lost 9 bases, and 14 bases lay in between. CDR3 length: 14 residues. Germline CDR1 is MNHEY and CDR2 is SVGEGT. The DNA for the CDR3 is TGTGCCAGCAGTTACTCCGGGGTATCCCTTAAAGCTTTCTTT. This gives the protein CASSYSGVSLKAFF.

The chain employs TRBV2 and TRBJ2-1; possible D gene TRBD1, 5 bases. CDR1 and CDR2 from the germline V gene are SNHLY and FYNNEI. V lost 0 bases and J 7 bases, leaving 16 bases between the germline ends. CDR3 size: 16 residues. The CDR3 DNA reads as TGTGCCAGCAGTGAAGCGCCCTTGGCAGGGCAGAATGAGCAGTTCTTC. The encoded protein is CASSEAPLAGQNEQFF.

The sample holds one count of this clone. V and J are TRBV7-9 and TRBJ1-4; 9 bases are shared with TRBD1. With V trimmed by 6 bases and J by 0 bases, 2 bases remained unmatched. The length of the CDR3 is 15 residues. Germline V gives CDR1 SEHNR, CDR2 FQNEAQ (reference sequence). CDR3 sequence: CASRRTGATNEKLFF. For the CDR3, the DNA is TGTGCCAGCAGAAGGACAGGGGCAACTAATGAAAAACTGTTTTTT.

The rearrangement joins TRBV3-1 (or the pseudogene TRBV3-2) to TRBJ1-2; D gene ambiguous. With 2 bases removed from V and 3 bases from J, the gap between germline ends came to 13 bases. The germline CDR1 and CDR2 sequences are LGHDT and YNNKEL (reference sequence). CDR3 length equals 15 residues. In DNA form, the CDR3 reads TGTGCCAGCAGCCAAAGTCTAGCCATTGACTATGGCTACACCTTC. Amino acid sequence: CASSQSLAIDYGYTF.

The chain is built from TRBV5-1 and TRBJ1-2, with D perhaps TRBD1 (5 bases). The germline gives CDR1 SGHRS, CDR2 YFSETQ. CDR3 length: 13 amino acids. Trimming took off 1 base at V and 6 bases at J, with 10 bases between the two ends. The CDR3 reads CASSLTGGNGYTF. CDR3 coding DNA: TGCGCCAGCAGCTTGACGGGGGGAAATGGCTACACCTTC.

This chain uses TRBV5-1 with TRBJ2-3; 8 bases fit TRBD1. The CDR3 spans 14 residues. V trimming: 4 bases; J trimming: 4 bases; junction bases outside the gene matches: 5. Germline CDR1 is SGHRS and CDR2 is YFSETQ. In nucleotides, the CDR3 is TGCGCCAGCAGCATCGGACAGGGCGCAGATACGCAGTATTTT. Residues: CASSIGQGADTQYF.

The rearrangement joins TRBV2 to TRBJ2-3, with D unresolved. Trimming shortened V by 4 bases and J by 1 base, and 12 bases separated the two germline ends. The CDR3 runs 15 residues. Germline V lookup: CDR1 SNHLY, CDR2 FYNNEI. The CDR3 nucleotides read TGTGCCAGCAGTGCAGACATTCCCCGCACAGATACGCAGTATTTT. Translating it yields CASSADIPRTDTQYF.

This chain links TRBV5-1 with TRBJ1-6; D remains unclear. V was trimmed by 4 bases and J by 8 bases, leaving 16 bases between them. The CDR3 loop spans 15 amino acids. Germline V gives CDR1 SGHRS, CDR2 YFSETQ. CDR3 loop: CASSLDGRRDSPLHF. In DNA, the CDR3 is TGCGCCAGCAGCCTGGACGGGAGGCGTGATTCACCCCTCCACTTT. Complete variable domain (other parts from reference TRBV5-1 and TRBJ1-6): KAGVTQTPRYLIKTRGQQVTLSCSPISGHRSVSWYQQTPGQGLQFLFEYFSETQRNKGNFPGRFSGRQFSNSRSEMNVSTLELGDSALYLCASSLDGRRDSPLHFGNGTRLTVT.

This clone is a singleton in its sample. This rearrangement joins TRBV7-9 to TRBJ1-2; a possible D gene is TRBD1 (6 bases). CDR1 and CDR2 from the germline V gene are SEHNR and FQNEAQ (reference sequence). V lost 5 bases to trimming and J lost 7 bases, with 14 bases between them. CDR3 length: 13 residues. Here the CDR3 reads CASSASGGGGYTF. DNA for the CDR3: TGTGCCAGCAGCGCCTCGGGGGGCGGTGGCTACACCTTC.

This chain uses TRBV12-3 or TRBV12-4 with TRBJ2-3; D not resolved. The CDR3 spans 12 residues. V lost 5 bases and J lost 2, with 5 bases in between. As DNA, the CDR3 is TGTGCCAGCAGTCCCTCCACAGATACGCAGTATTTT. This encodes CASSPSTDTQYF.

This clone has a handful of counts. The rearrangement joins TRBV14 to TRBJ1-4, with a tentative D call TRBD1 (5 bases). Trimming pared 0 bases from V and 5 bases from J, leaving 16 bases between. The germline gives CDR1 SGHDN, CDR2 FVKESK. The CDR3 is made up of 17 amino acids. CDR3 DNA sequence: TGTGCCAGCAGCCAAGATTTTTTCGATCGGGGGAATGAAAAACTGTTTTTT. Amino acid sequence: CASSQDFFDRGNEKLFF.

The chain joins TRBV16 to TRBJ1-4; D might be TRBD1 (5 bases). CDR1 and CDR2 (germline): KGHSY, FQNENV. The CDR3 covers 16 residues. V dropped 1 base and J dropped 4 bases, with 13 bases sitting between them. CDR3 sequence (DNA): TGTGCCAGCAGCCAATGGGTGGCAGGGCGTAATGAAAAACTGTTTTTT. Its translation: CASSQWVAGRNEKLFF.

CDR3 DNA: TGTGCCAGCAGCCAAGGAGCCAGGGGGCCGGAGACCCAGTACTTC. Its protein is CASSQGARGPETQYF. This chain uses TRBV3-1 (or the pseudogene TRBV3-2) with TRBJ2-5, with TRBD1 identical over 8 bases. The CDR3 sequence is 15 residues long. Germline CDR1 LGHDT, CDR2 YNNKEL (reference sequence). V dropped 1 base and J dropped 5; count of bases not matched to a gene: 6.